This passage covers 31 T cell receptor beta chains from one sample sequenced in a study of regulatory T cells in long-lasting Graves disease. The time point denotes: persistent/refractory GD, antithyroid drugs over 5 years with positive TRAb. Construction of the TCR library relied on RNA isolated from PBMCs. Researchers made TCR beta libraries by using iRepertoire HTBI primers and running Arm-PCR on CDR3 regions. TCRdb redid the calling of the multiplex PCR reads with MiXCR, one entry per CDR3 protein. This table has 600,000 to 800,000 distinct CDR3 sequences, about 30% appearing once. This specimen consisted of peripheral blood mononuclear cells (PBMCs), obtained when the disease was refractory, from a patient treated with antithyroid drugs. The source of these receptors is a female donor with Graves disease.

Here the CDR3 reads CASSQGVEDTEAFF. The CDR3, as DNA: TGTGCCAGCAGCCAAGGAGTGGAGGACACTGAAGCTTTCTTT. The chain has TRBV3-1 and TRBJ1-1; unclear D gene. This CDR3 contains 14 residues. From germline, CDR1 is LGHDT and CDR2 YNNKEL (reference sequence). V was trimmed by 1 base and J by 3 bases, leaving 9 bases between them.

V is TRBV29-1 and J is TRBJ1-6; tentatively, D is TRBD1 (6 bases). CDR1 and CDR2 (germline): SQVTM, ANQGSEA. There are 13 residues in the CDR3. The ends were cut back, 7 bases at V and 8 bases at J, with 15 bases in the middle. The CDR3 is CSASQGRDSPLHF. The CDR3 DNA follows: TGCAGCGCATCACAGGGCCGGGATTCACCCCTCCACTTT.

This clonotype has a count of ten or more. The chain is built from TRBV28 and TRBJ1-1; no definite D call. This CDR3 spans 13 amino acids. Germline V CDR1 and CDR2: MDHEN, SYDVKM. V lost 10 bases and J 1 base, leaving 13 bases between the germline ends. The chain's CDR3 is CATRAPGNTEAFF. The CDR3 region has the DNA TGTGCCACCCGCGCCCCGGGGAACACTGAAGCTTTCTTT.

The CDR3 sequence: CASSRGLRGESSYEQYF. The CDR3 nucleotides are TGCGCCAGCAGCCGAGGTCTTCGCGGGGAGAGCTCCTACGAGCAGTACTTC. The V and J genes are TRBV5-1 and TRBJ2-7; TRBD2 is a possible D gene (6 bases). The length of the CDR3 is 17 residues. Germline V lookup: CDR1 SGHRS, CDR2 YFSETQ. V gave up 4 bases and J gave up 0 bases, with 20 bases separating them.

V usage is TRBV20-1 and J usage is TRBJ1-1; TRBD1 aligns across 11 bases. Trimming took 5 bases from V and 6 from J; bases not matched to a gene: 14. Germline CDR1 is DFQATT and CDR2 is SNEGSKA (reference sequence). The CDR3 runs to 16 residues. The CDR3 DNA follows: TGCAGTGCTCGAAACCTGGACAGGGGGCATGTAGCTGAAGCTTTCTTT. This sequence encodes CSARNLDRGHVAEAFF.

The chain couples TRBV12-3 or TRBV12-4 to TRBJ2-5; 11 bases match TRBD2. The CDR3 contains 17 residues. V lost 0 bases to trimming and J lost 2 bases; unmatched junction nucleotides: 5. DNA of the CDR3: TGTGCCAGCAGTTTAGCCCTTAGCGGGAGGGTACAAGAGACCCAGTACTTC. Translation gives CASSLALSGRVQETQYF.

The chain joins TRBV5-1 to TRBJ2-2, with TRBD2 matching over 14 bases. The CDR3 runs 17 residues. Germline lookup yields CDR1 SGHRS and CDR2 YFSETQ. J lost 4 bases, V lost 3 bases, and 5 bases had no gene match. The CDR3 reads CASSSTSGRASTGELFF. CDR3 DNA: TGCGCCAGCAGCTCGACTAGCGGGAGGGCCAGCACCGGGGAGCTGTTTTTT.

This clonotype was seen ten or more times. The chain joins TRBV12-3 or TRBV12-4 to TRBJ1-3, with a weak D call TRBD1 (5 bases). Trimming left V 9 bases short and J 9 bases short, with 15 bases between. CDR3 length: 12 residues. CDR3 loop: CASTLLQGTIYF. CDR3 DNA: TGTGCCAGTACCCTCCTTCAGGGCACCATATATTTT.

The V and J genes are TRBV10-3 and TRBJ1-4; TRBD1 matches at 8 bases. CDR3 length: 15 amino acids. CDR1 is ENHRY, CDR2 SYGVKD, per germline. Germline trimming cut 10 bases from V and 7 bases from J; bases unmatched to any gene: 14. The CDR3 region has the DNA TGTGCCAGCAGAGAAATTCGACAGGGGCGTGAAAAACTGTTTTTT. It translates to CASREIRQGREKLFF.

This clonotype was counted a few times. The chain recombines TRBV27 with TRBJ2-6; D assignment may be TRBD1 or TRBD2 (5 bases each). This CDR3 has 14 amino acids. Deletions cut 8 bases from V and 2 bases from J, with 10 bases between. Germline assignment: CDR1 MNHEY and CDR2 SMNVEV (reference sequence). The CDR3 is CASGGTAGANVLTF. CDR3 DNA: TGTGCCAGCGGGGGTACTGCTGGGGCCAACGTCCTGACTTTC.

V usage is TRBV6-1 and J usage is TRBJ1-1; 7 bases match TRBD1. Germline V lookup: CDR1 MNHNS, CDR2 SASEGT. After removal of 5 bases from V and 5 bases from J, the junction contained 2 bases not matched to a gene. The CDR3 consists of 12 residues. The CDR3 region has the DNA TGTGCCAGCAGTCAGGGGGAGACTGAAGCTTTCTTT. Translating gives CASSQGETEAFF.

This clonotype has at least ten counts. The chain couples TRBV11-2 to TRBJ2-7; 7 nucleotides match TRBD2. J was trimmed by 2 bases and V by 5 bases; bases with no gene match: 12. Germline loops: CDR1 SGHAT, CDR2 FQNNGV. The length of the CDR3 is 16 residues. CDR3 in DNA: TGTGCCAGCAGCACACACAGCGGGAACGTGGCCTACGAGCAGTACTTC. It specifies CASSTHSGNVAYEQYF. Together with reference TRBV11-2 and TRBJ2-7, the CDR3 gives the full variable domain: EAGVAQSPRYKIIEKRQSVAFWCNPISGHATLYWYQQILGQGPKLLIQFQNNGVVDDSQLPKDRFSAERLKGVDSTLKIQPAKLEDSAVYLCASSTHSGNVAYEQYFGPGTRLTVT.

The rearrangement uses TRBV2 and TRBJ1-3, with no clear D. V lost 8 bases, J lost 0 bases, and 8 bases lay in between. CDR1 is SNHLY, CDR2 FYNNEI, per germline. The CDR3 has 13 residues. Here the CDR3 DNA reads TGTGCCAGCCACCGGAGCTCTGGAAACACCATATATTTT. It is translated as CASHRSSGNTIYF.

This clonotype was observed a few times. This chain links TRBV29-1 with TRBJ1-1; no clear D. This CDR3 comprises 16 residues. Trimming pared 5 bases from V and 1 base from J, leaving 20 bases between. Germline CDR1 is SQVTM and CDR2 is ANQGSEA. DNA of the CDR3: TGCAGCGTTCCCGATGAAGGAGCGGAAAGGAACACTGAAGCTTTCTTT. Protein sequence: CSVPDEGAERNTEAFF.

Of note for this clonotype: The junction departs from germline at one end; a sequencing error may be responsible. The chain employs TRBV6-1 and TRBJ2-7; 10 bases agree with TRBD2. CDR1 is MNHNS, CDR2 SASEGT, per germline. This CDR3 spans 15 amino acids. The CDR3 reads CASSERGSGRSFLNF. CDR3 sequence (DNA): TGTGCCAGCAGTGAACGGGGTAGCGGGAGGTCCTTCTTGAACTTC.

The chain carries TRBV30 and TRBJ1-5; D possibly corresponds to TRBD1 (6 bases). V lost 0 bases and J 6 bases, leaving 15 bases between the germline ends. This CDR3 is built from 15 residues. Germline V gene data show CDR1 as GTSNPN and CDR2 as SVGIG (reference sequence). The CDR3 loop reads CAWSVLQGGGQPQHF. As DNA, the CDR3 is TGTGCCTGGAGTGTACTACAGGGCGGAGGTCAGCCCCAGCATTTT.

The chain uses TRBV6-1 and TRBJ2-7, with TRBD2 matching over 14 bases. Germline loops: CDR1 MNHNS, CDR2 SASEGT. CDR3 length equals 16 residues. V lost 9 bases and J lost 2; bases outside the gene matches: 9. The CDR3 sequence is CASMTSGRALTYEQYF. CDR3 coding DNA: TGTGCCAGTATGACTAGCGGGAGGGCCCTCACCTACGAGCAGTACTTC.

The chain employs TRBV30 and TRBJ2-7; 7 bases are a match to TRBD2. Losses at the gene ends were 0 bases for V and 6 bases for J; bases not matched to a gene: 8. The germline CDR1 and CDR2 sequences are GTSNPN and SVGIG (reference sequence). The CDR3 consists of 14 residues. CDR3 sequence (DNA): TGTGCCTGGAGTGTACTGACGGGAGGTGGCGAGCAGTACTTC. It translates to CAWSVLTGGGEQYF.

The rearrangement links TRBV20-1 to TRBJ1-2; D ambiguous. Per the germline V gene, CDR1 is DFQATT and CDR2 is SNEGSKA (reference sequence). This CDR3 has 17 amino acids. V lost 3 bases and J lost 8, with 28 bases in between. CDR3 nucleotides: TGCAGTGCTAGTGGTTGGGGTGCGGATAACTCCCTATGGGGCTACACCTTC. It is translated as CSASGWGADNSLWGYTF.

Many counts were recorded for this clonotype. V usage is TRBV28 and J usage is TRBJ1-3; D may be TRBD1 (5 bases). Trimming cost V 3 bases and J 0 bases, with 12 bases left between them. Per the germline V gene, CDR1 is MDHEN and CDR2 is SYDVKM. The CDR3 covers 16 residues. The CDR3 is CASSLGTSSSGNTIYF. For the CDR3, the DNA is TGTGCCAGCAGTTTGGGGACGTCCTCCTCTGGAAACACCATATATTTT.

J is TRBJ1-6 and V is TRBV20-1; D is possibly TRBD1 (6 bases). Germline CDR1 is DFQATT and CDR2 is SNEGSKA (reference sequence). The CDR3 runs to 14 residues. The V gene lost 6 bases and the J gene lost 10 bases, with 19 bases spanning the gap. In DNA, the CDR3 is TGCAGTGCCACCAGGACAGTGATGTCGTCACCCCTCCACTTT. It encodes CSATRTVMSSPLHF.

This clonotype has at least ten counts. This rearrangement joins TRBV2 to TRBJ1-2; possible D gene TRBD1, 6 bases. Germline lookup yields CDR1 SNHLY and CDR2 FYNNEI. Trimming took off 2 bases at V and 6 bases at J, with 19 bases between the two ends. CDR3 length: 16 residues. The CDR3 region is CASSERLRDRSHGYTF. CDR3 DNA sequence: TGTGCCAGCAGTGAACGTCTAAGAGACAGGTCTCATGGCTACACCTTC.

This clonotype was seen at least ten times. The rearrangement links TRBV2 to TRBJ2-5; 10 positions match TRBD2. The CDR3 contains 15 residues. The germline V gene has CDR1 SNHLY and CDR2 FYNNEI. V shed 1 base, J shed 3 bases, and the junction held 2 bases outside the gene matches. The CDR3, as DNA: TGTGCCAGCAGTGAAGGTGGACTAGCGGAAGAGACCCAGTACTTC. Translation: CASSEGGLAEETQYF.

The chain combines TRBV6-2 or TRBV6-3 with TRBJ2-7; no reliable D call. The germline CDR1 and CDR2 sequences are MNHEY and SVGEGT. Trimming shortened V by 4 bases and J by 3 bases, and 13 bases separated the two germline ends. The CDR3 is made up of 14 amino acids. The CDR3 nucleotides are TGTGCCAGCAGTTCCCCGACCGTTTACTACGAGCAGTACTTC. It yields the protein CASSSPTVYYEQYF.

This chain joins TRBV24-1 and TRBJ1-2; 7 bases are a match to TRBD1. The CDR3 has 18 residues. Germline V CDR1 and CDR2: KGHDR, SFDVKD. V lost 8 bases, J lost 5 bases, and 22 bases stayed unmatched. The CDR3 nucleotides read TGTGCCACCATCGCCTCGGCCCCTTTACAAGGGGGCCGTTATGGCTACACCTTC. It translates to CATIASAPLQGGRYGYTF.

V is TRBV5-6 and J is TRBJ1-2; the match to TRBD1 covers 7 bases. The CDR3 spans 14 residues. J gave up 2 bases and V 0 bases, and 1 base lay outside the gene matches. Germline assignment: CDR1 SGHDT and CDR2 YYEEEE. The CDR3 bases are TGTGCCAGCAGCTTGGTGGGACAGAACTATGGCTACACCTTC. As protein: CASSLVGQNYGYTF.

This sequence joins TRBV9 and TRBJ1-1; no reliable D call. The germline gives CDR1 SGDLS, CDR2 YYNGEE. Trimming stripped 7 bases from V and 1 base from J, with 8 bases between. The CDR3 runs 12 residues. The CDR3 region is CASESGNTEAFF. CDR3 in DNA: TGTGCCAGCGAATCCGGGAACACTGAAGCTTTCTTT.

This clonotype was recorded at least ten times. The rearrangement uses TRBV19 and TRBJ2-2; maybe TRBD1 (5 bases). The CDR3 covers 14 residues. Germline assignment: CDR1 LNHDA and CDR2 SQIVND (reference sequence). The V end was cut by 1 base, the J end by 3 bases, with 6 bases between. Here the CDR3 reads CASSIVGDTGELFF. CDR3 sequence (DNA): TGTGCCAGTAGTATAGTAGGGGACACCGGGGAGCTGTTTTTT.

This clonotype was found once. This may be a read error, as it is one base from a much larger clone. CDR3 in amino acids: CASSGITCNQPQHF. The CDR3 nucleotides are TGTGCCAGCAGTGGCATTACCTGCAATCAGCCCCAGCATTTT. The V and J genes are TRBV2 and TRBJ1-5; D gene ambiguous. V was cut by 4 bases and J by 2 bases, with 9 bases left in between. The germline V gene has CDR1 SNHLY and CDR2 FYNNEI. The CDR3 totals 14 residues.

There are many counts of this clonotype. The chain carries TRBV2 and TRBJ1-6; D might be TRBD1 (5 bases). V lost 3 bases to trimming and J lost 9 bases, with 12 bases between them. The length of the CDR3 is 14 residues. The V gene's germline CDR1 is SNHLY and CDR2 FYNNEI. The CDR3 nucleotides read TGTGCCAGCAGTGATCGTGGGGGGATTTCACCCCTCCACTTT. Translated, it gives CASSDRGGISPLHF.

The CDR3 is CASSTARAPGRGNTIYF. CDR3 DNA sequence: TGTGCCAGCAGCACCGCCAGGGCCCCGGGGAGGGGAAACACCATATATTTT. The chain recombines TRBV7-8 with TRBJ1-3, with a tentative D call TRBD1 (5 bases). V lost 5 bases to trimming and J lost 4 bases, with 21 bases between them. The germline CDR1 and CDR2 sequences are SGHVS and FQNEAQ. This CDR3 is 17 amino acids long.